The 18 T cell receptor beta chains given below trace back to one sample, sequenced in a study of cytomegalovirus exposure and HLA in healthy donors. PCR was performed using 60 Vbeta and 13 Jbeta primers. The protocol was immunoSEQ multiplex PCR, while the TCRdb copy is restricted to in-frame clones and leaves out a portion. The sample records 99,000 or so clones, more than 60% being singletons. The specimen was PBMCs. Receptors originate from a male donor in good health and CMV-seronegative.

The rearrangement links TRBV4-2 to TRBJ2-6; perhaps TRBD1 as D (5 bases). V was cut by 4 bases and J by 3 bases, with 13 bases left in between. Germline values: CDR1 LGHNA, CDR2 YNFKEQ. The CDR3 runs to 16 residues. The CDR3 sequence is CASSREKGLGANVLTF. The CDR3 DNA reads TGTGCCAGCAGCCGAGAGAAGGGGCTTGGGGCCAACGTCCTGACTTTC.

CDR3 in amino acids: CASRLRQGRTSGSLLYEQFF. The CDR3 DNA follows: TGTGCCAGCAGACTAAGACAGGGGAGGACTAGCGGGAGTCTTCTCTATGAGCAGTTCTTC. The gene calls are TRBV27 and TRBJ2-1, with TRBD2 matching over 13 bases. The CDR3 totals 20 residues. V was clipped by 6 bases and J by 8 bases; unmatched bases: 22. Germline V gene sequence: CDR1 MNHEY, CDR2 SMNVEV (reference sequence).

V is TRBV27 and J is TRBJ1-5; no definite D call. The CDR3 covers 13 residues. The germline gives CDR1 MNHEY, CDR2 SMNVEV (reference sequence). The V end lost 5 bases, the J end lost 11 bases, and 16 bases lay between the germline ends. The DNA of the CDR3 is TGTGCCAGCAGTCCTTTCGGTCGGGGAGCCCAGCATTTT. Translation gives CASSPFGRGAQHF.

The genes are TRBV6-6 and TRBJ2-3; 9 bases fit TRBD1. CDR1 MNHNY and CDR2 SVGAGI come from the germline V gene (reference sequence). Unmatched junction bases numbered 4, after V lost 0 bases and J lost 6 bases. This CDR3 comprises 15 residues. The CDR3 coding sequence is TGTGCCAGCAGTTACTCGACAGGGGGTAGCGATACGCAGTATTTT. Residues: CASSYSTGGSDTQYF.

For the CDR3, the DNA is TGCGCCAGCAGCCCACGGCTAGAGGAGAGCTCCTACGAGCAGTACTTC. Residues: CASSPRLEESSYEQYF. The J gene is TRBJ2-7, the V gene TRBV5-1, with D unresolved. The CDR3 sequence is 16 residues long. Germline assignment: CDR1 SGHRS and CDR2 YFSETQ. V was shortened by 4 bases and J by 0 bases, with 17 bases between the two germline ends.

A few counts support this clone. The CDR3 protein is CSVLGGRGTTEAFF. CDR3 DNA sequence: TGCAGCGTTTTAGGGGGAAGAGGGACCACTGAAGCTTTCTTT. This chain connects TRBV29-1 to TRBJ1-1; the D gene is possibly TRBD1 (6 bases). The CDR3 consists of 14 residues. Trimming removed 5 bases at V and 4 bases at J, with 17 bases between. Germline lookup yields CDR1 SQVTM and CDR2 ANQGSEA.

A few counts support this clone. The chain's CDR3 is CASSQEGRVPDSQETQYF. CDR3 DNA sequence: TGCGCCAGCAGCCAAGAAGGCAGGGTGCCCGATTCCCAAGAGACCCAGTACTTC. The J gene is TRBJ2-5, the V gene TRBV4-1; possible D gene TRBD1, 5 bases. V lost 0 bases and J lost 1, with 18 bases in between. Germline V gene sequence: CDR1 MGHRA, CDR2 YSYEKL. The CDR3 runs 18 residues.

This chain joins TRBV7-2 and TRBJ2-7, with 8 bases identical to TRBD1. V gave up 5 bases and J gave up 1 base; unmatched junction bases: 7. The CDR3 consists of 15 residues. Germline V lookup: CDR1 SGHTA, CDR2 FQGNSA. The CDR3 sequence is CASSLSGTGSYEQYF. CDR3 nucleotide sequence: TGTGCCAGCAGCCTCTCCGGGACAGGTTCCTACGAGCAGTACTTC.

The gene calls are TRBV10-3 and TRBJ1-1, with D tentatively TRBD1 (5 bases). CDR1 ENHRY and CDR2 SYGVKD come from the germline V gene. V was cut by 10 bases and J by 7 bases, with 25 bases left in between. The CDR3 has 15 residues. The CDR3 protein is CATNPSGGGTVEAFF. The CDR3 nucleotides are TGTGCCACTAACCCAAGCGGGGGGGGAACGGTTGAAGCTTTCTTT.

This chain links TRBV7-3 with TRBJ2-7, with TRBD2 matching 10 bases. Germline V CDR1 and CDR2: SGHTA, FQGTGA. J gave up 4 bases and V 4 bases, and 4 bases lay outside the gene matches. The CDR3 spans 14 residues. CDR3 amino acids: CASSSAGGPYEQYF. The CDR3 bases are TGTGCCAGCAGCTCAGCGGGAGGGCCGTACGAGCAGTACTTC.

The chain couples TRBV7-2 to TRBJ2-3; 9 bases agree with TRBD1. The junction had 10 bases not matched to a gene; V was cut back by 1 base and J by 5 bases. There are 17 residues in the CDR3. Germline CDR1 reads SGHTA; CDR2 reads FQGNSA. The CDR3 sequence: CASSLVRTGESQDTQYF. The CDR3 nucleotides read TGTGCCAGCAGCTTAGTTAGGACAGGGGAGTCCCAAGATACGCAGTATTTT. The whole variable domain, filled in from reference TRBV7-2 and TRBJ2-3, reads GAGVSQSPSNKVTEKGKDVELRCDPISGHTALYWYRQSLGQGLEFLIYFQGNSAPDKSGLPSDRFSAERTGGSVSTLTIQRTQQEDSAVYLCASSLVRTGESQDTQYFGPGTRLTVL.

Only a few counts were recorded for this clone. The V call is TRBV30, the J call TRBJ2-7, with 7 bases fitting TRBD1. The CDR3 is made up of 12 amino acids. Germline lookup yields CDR1 GTSNPN and CDR2 SVGIG (reference sequence). After removal of 5 bases from V and 5 bases from J, the junction contained 6 bases not matched to a gene. The chain's CDR3 is CAWSIQGNEQYF. CDR3 coding DNA: TGTGCCTGGTCGATACAGGGGAACGAGCAGTACTTC. Full variable domain (remainder filled in from reference TRBV30 and TRBJ2-7): SQTIHQWPATLVQPVGSPLSLECTVEGTSNPNLYWYRQAAGRGLQLLFYSVGIGQISSEVPQNLSASRPQDRQFILSSKKLLLSDSGFYLCAWSIQGNEQYFGPGTRLTVT.

This chain connects TRBV9 to TRBJ1-1, with TRBD1 identical over 12 bases. Germline CDR1 SGDLS, CDR2 YYNGEE. V gave up 4 bases and J gave up 10 bases; unmatched junction bases: 11. The CDR3 is made up of 15 amino acids. CDR3 region: CASSPASGTGGAAFF. The CDR3 DNA reads TGTGCCAGCAGCCCCGCGTCCGGGACAGGGGGCGCAGCTTTCTTT.

The chain carries TRBV5-5 and TRBJ2-7, with D uncertain. V lost 1 base and J lost 4, with 9 bases in between. Per the germline V gene, CDR1 is SGHKS and CDR2 is YYEKEE (reference sequence). This CDR3 spans 13 amino acids. CDR3 sequence (DNA): TGTGCCAGCAGCTTGATATCGGGTTACGAGCAGTACTTC. This encodes CASSLISGYEQYF.

This sequence joins TRBV4-3 and TRBJ2-7; weak D call: TRBD2 (5 bases). Per germline, CDR1 LGHNA and CDR2 YSLEER. CDR3 size: 16 residues. V was cut by 4 bases and J by 5 bases, with 21 bases left in between. The CDR3 spells CASSPGLDFTYHEQYF. The DNA of the CDR3 is TGCGCCAGCAGCCCCGGACTGGACTTCACCTACCACGAGCAGTACTTC.

The chain links TRBV7-9 to TRBJ1-2; D remains ambiguous. Deletions cut 0 bases from V and 8 bases from J, with 13 bases between. The CDR3 runs to 14 residues. Per the germline V gene, CDR1 is SEHNR and CDR2 is FQNEAQ (reference sequence). CDR3 sequence reads: CASSLAFPTLGYTF. CDR3 nucleotides: TGTGCCAGCAGCTTAGCGTTCCCCACGCTAGGCTACACCTTC.

The chain uses TRBV27 and TRBJ2-5; 10 bases map to TRBD2. The end of the DNA fits TRBJ2-7 better, so the J call may be wrong. CDR1 MNHEY and CDR2 SMNVEV come from the germline V gene (reference sequence). This CDR3 spans 14 amino acids. The CDR3 spells CASSAGLAFYEQYF. The CDR3 DNA reads as TGTGCCAGCAGTGCGGGACTAGCGTTCTACGAGCAGTACTTC.

This chain links TRBV5-1 with TRBJ2-3, with 8 bases that match TRBD1. The trim removed 8 bases at V and 4 bases at J, leaving 12 bases unmatched. The CDR3 loop spans 15 amino acids. CDR1 is SGHRS, CDR2 YFSETQ, per germline. CDR3 residues: CASWDQGARSDTQYF. The CDR3 DNA reads as TGCGCCAGTTGGGACCAGGGGGCCCGCTCAGATACGCAGTATTTT.